This section outlines one T cell receptor beta chain sequence together with its context. This clonotype was picked up a small number of times. Its specific antigen is unknown. No much larger clone exists at a distance of one base, and base qualities are not known. The data were taken from a study of response to subunit inactivated influenza vaccine (dated by TCRdb to the late 2010s). Looking at the study overall: To follow how T cells responded to a trivalent subunit inactivated influenza vaccine, the researchers relied on deep quantitative profiling of the T cell receptor repertoire.

Paper-wide results and their limitations: The authors suggested that each seasonal influenza vaccination may recruit only a limited number of new T cells.

Trimming accounts for 6 bases at V and 2 bases at J, while the number of junction bases matched to no gene is 8. CDR1 and CDR2 are drawn from the germline V gene: MDHEN, SYDVKM. The CDR3, cysteine through phenylalanine, is 16 amino acids long. Only the CDR3 region is kept as DNA, spanning 48 bases read in frame from base 1. The library was obtained by RT-PCR. The reads were generated on an Illumina HiSeq 2500. TCRdb ran its own pipeline on the public reads, namely fastp trimming at Q25 and MiXCR clone calling, and kept in-frame beta chains. Each entry is one CDR3 protein sequence, shown with its most common DNA and genes. This sample holds around 180,000 distinct CDR3 sequences; approximately 9.2% were observed only once. The ten biggest clones cover approximately 10% of the sample.

Sequencing used non-naive T cells sorted from PBMCs, obtained on the day of vaccination. Per the publication, the cell subset or site label means: memory T cell fraction. The source is a man between 45 and 60 years old who received an inactivated influenza vaccine. Donor details come from another sample of the same person, matched by shared clones. The rearrangement joined TRBV28 to TRBJ2-3, with 10 bases matching TRBD2. The CDR3 region: CASRSKLAGSTDTQYF. The DNA is TGTGCCAGCAGATCTAAACTAGCGGGGTCCACAGATACGCAGTATTTT. Supplemented by the reference TRBV28 and TRBJ2-3 proteins around the CDR3, the complete variable domain is DVKVTQSSRYLVKRTGEKVFLECVQDMDHENMFWYRQDPGLGLRLIYFSYDVKMKEKGDIPEGYSVSREKKERFSLILESASTNQTSMYLCASRSKLAGSTDTQYFGPGTRLTVL.